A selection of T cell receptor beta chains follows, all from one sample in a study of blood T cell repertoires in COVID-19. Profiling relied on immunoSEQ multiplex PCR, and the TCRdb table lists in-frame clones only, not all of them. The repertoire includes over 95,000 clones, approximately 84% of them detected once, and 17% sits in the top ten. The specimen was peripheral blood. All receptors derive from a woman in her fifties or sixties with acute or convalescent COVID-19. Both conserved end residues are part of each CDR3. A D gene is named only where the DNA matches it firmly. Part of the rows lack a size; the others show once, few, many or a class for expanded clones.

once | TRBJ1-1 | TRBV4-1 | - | CARSRPGATEAFF | TGCGCCCGCAGCCGACCGGGTGCCACTGAAGCTTTCTTT
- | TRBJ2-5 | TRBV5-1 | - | CASSLVRGRETQYF | TGCGCCAGCAGCTTAGTCAGGGGTAGAGAGACCCAGTACTTC
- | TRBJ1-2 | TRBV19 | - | CASSTGGRTGYTF | TGTGCCAGTAGTACGGGGGGGAGGACTGGCTACACCTTC
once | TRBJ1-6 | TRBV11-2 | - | CASSLVRGPPNSPLHF | TGTGCCAGCAGCTTAGTCAGGGGACCCCCAAATTCACCCCTCCACTTT
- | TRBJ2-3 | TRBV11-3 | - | CASSLGRSSDTQYF | TGTGCCAGCAGCTTAGGTCGTAGTTCAGATACGCAGTATTTT
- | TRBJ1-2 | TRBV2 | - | CASSADSNYGYTF | TGTGCCAGCAGTGCCGACAGCAACTATGGCTACACCTTC
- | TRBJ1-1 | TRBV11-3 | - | CASSSRVANTEAFF | TGTGCCAGCAGCTCCAGGGTGGCGAACACTGAAGCTTTCTTT
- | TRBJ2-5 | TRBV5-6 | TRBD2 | CASSYSGGAGVETQYF | TGTGCCAGCAGCTATAGCGGGGGGGCTGGTGTAGAGACCCAGTACTTC
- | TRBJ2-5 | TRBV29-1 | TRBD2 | CSVGYGRRQETQYF | TGCAGCGTCGGCTACGGGAGGCGCCAAGAGACCCAGTACTTC
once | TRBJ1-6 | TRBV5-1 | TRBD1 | CASTQTGDSPLHF | TGCGCCAGCACCCAGACAGGGGACTCACCCCTCCACTTT
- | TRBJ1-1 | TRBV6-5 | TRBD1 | CASSYTGQGRTEAFF | TGTGCCAGCAGTTACACCGGACAGGGAAGAACTGAAGCTTTCTTT
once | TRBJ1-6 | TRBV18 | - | CASSPEGIGSPLHF | TGTGCCAGCTCACCAGAGGGTATAGGTTCACCCCTCCACTTT
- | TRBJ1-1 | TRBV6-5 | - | CASSLTDGQNTEAFF | TGTGCCAGCTCACTCACCGACGGACAGAACACTGAAGCTTTCTTT
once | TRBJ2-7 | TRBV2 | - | CASSPQTASGSKSYEQYF | TGTGCCAGCAGTCCCCAGACAGCCTCGGGCTCAAAATCCTACGAGCAGTACTTC
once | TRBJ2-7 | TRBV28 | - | CASSPGELYEQYF | TGTGCCAGCAGCCCCGGGGAGCTCTACGAGCAGTACTTC